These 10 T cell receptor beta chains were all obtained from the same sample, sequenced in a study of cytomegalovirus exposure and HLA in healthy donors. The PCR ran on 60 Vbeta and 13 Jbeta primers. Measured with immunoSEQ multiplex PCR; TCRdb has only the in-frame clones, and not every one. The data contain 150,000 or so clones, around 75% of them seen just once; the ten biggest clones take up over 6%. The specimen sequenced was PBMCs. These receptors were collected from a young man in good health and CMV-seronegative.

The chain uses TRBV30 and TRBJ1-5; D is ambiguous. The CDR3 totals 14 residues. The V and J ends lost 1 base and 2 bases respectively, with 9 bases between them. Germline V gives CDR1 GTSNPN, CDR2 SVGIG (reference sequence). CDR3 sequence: CAWSDLVGNQPQHF. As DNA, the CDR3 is TGTGCCTGGAGTGACCTCGTAGGCAATCAGCCCCAGCATTTT.

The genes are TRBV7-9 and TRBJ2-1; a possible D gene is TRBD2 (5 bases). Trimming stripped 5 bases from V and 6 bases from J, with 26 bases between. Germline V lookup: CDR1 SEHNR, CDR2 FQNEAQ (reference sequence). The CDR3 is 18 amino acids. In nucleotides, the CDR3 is TGTGCCAGCAGCCAACTCCCCGGGGTCCACAGAACGGCCAATGAGCAGTTCTTC. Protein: CASSQLPGVHRTANEQFF.

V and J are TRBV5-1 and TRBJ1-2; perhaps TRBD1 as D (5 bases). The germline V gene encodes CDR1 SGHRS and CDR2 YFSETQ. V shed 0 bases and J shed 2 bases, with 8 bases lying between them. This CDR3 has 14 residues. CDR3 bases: TGCGCCAGCAGCTTGGAGGGGCAGAACTATGGCTACACCTTC. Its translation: CASSLEGQNYGYTF.

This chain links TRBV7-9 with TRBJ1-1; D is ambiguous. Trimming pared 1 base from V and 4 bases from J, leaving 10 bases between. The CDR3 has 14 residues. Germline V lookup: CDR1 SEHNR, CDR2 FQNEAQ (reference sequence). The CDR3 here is CASSLDYGSTEAFF. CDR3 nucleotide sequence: TGTGCCAGCAGCTTAGACTATGGAAGCACTGAAGCTTTCTTT.

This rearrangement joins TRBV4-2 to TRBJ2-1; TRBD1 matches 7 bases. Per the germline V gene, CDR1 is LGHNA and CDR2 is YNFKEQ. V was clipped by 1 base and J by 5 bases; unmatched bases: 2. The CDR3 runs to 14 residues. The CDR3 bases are TGTGCCAGCAGCCAAGGGACAGGCAACAATGAGCAGTTCTTC. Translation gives CASSQGTGNNEQFF.

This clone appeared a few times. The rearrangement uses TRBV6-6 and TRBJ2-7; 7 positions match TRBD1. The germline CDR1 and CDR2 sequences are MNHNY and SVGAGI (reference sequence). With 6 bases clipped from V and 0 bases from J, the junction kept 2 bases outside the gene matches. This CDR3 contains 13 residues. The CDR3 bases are TGTGCCAGCAGCGGACAGGTCTCCTACGAGCAGTACTTC. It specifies CASSGQVSYEQYF.

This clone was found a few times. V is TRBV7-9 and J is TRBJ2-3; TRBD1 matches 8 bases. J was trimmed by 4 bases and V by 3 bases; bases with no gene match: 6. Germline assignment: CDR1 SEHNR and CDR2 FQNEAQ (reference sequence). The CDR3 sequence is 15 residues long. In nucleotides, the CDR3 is TGTGCCAGCAGCTTTCAGGGGGCTGCGGCAGATACGCAGTATTTT. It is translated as CASSFQGAAADTQYF.

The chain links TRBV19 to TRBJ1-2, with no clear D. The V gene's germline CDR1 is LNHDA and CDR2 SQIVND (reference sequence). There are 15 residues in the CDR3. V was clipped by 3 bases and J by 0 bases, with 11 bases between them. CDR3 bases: TGTGCCAGTAGTATTTCGTTGAGAGCTAACTATGGCTACACCTTC. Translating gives CASSISLRANYGYTF. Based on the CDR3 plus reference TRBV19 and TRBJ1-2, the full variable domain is DGGITQSPKYLFRKEGQNVTLSCEQNLNHDAMYWYRQDPGQGLRLIYYSQIVNDFQKGDIAEGYSVSREKKESFPLTVTSAQKNPTAFYLCASSISLRANYGYTFGSGTRLTVV.

The CDR3 loop is CASSAGTAGNTIYF. For the CDR3, the DNA is TGTGCCAGCAGCGCAGGGACAGCTGGAAACACCATATATTTT. The chain has TRBV9 and TRBJ1-3; TRBD1 agrees at 7 bases. Germline V gene data show CDR1 as SGDLS and CDR2 as YYNGEE. Trimming took 3 bases from V and 2 from J; bases not matched to a gene: 2. CDR3 length: 14 residues.

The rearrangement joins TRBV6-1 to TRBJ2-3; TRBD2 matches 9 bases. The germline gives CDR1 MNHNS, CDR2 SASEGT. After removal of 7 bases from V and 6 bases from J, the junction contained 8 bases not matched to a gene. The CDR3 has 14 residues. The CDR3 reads CASTERGVRDTQYF. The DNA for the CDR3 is TGTGCCAGCACCGAGCGGGGGGTTAGGGATACGCAGTATTTT.